This TCR beta chain stems from a study of human T cells and chemical hapten exposure. The study's findings and limits: Donors' alopecia may make their immune response differ from healthy people's.

TCRdb reanalysed the RACE reads using MiXCR and keeps one entry per CDR3 protein. The data show 280,000 or so distinct CDR3 sequences, 7.5% to 8% seen once. For this clonotype: The antigen is unknown.

The time point is: pre-sensitization, week 0. The treatment denotes: therapeutic diphenylcyclopropenone sensitization with weekly scalp DPC. CDR3 length: 15 amino acids. Germline V CDR1 and CDR2: SGHTA, FQGTGA. V lost 5 bases and J 2 bases, leaving 13 bases between the germline ends. The starting material was whole blood, obtained in connection with sensitization to the hapten diphenylcyclopropenone (DPC). The chain carries TRBV7-3 and TRBJ2-1, with a tentative D call TRBD1 (6 bases). The clonotype was recovered from a man between 18 and 29 years old with alopecia areata. Some clones in this sample may be carry-over from other donors' samples. In nucleotides, the CDR3 is TGTGCCAGCAGCCCTATAGGGGGAGCCTACAATGAGCAGTTCTTC. The encoded protein is CASSPIGGAYNEQFF. The whole variable domain, filled in from reference TRBV7-3 and TRBJ2-1, reads GAGVSQTPSNKVTEKGKYVELRCDPISGHTALYWYRQSLGQGPEFLIYFQGTGAADDSGLPNDRFFAVRPEGSVSTLKIQRTERGDSAVYLCASSPIGGAYNEQFFGPGTRLTVL.